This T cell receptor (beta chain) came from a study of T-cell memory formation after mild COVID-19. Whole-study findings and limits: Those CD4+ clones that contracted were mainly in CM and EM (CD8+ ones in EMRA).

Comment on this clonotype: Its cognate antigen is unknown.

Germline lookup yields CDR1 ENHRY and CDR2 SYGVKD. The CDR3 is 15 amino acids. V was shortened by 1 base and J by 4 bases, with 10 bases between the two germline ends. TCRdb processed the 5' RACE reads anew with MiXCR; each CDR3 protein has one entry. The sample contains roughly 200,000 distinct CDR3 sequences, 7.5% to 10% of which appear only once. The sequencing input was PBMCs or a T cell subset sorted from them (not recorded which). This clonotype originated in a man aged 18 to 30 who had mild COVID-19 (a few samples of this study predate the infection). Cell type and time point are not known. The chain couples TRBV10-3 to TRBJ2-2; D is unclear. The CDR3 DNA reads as TGTGCCATCAGTGAGTGGGAAGGGCCCACCGGGGAGCTGTTTTTT. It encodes CAISEWEGPTGELFF.